The entry that follows covers one T cell receptor beta chain sequence. Its antigen is still unknown. The data were obtained in a study of cytomegalovirus exposure and HLA in healthy donors. PCR amplification relied on 60 Vbeta primers (plus 13 Jbeta primers). Method: immunoSEQ multiplex PCR; TCRdb's copy keeps in-frame clones and lacks some. Among roughly 120,000 clones listed, over 60% were seen once. The CDR3 covers 14 residues. The germline V gene has CDR1 MNHEY and CDR2 SVGAGI. V shed 0 bases and J shed 4 bases, with 8 bases lying between them. Regarding the study as a whole: Under in vitro conditions, a few CMV-associated chains were confirmed as specific for CMV antigens. No immune exposure information besides CMV serostatus was available. It was taken for granted in presence/absence analyses that sequencing depth across donors was roughly uniform. Donors belonging to an Asian-associated ancestry cluster reportedly showed fewer N-insertions in productive TCRs than the roughly 700-donor mean, according to what a later analysis found.

The material sequenced was PBMCs. This TCR derives from a woman between 25 and 40 years old in good health and CMV-seronegative. The V and J genes are TRBV6-5 and TRBJ2-3, with D possibly matching TRBD1 (5 bases). DNA for the CDR3: TGTGCCAGCAGTTACTCGACAGAGGCAGATACGCAGTATTTT. It translates to CASSYSTEADTQYF.